This T cell receptor beta chain is from a study of STAT5B mutations in CD4+ large granular lymphocyte leukemia. V lost 5 bases, J lost 2 bases, and 6 bases stayed unmatched. The CDR3 runs 15 residues. Germline CDR1 and CDR2: SGHTA and FQGNSA. Under the authors' procedure: Productive clonotypes were detectable down to 2.59 x 10-5 frequency. Sequencing used immunoSEQ multiplex PCR; TCRdb keeps in-frame clones, though not all of them. V and J calls plus clone size are reproduced from that table; the DNA served to infer D and trimming. Counted here are around 32,000 clones, roughly three quarters occurring once; the ten biggest clones make up roughly 6.2%.

This chain links TRBV7-2 with TRBJ1-2, with 9 bases matching TRBD1. Sequenced: CD4+ T cells from blood buffy coats. This clonotype was obtained from a human donor in good health. The chain's CDR3 is CASSPGDRANYGYTF. In nucleotides, the CDR3 is TGTGCCAGCAGCCCTGGGGACAGGGCCAACTATGGCTACACCTTC.